This is a list of T cell receptor beta chains from one sample in a study of CD8 T cells in Susac syndrome. TCRdb itself ran the immunoSEQ multiplex PCR reads through MiXCR, one entry per CDR3 protein. The table has some 170,000 distinct CDR3 sequences, roughly 95% seen once; the top ten hold 0.085% to 0.11%. The material sequenced was CD4+ T cells from PBMCs. The receptor source for this set is a human donor in good health. CDR3s include the opening cysteine and the closing phenylalanine or tryptophan. A D gene is named only where the DNA matches it firmly. For some rows the clone size is stated as once, few or many, or as a class when expanded; others skip it.

14 NA NA TRBJ1-1 TRBV29-1 TGCAGCGTTTTCGACAGGCACCTGAACACTGAAGCTTTCTTT CSVFDRHLNTEAFF
15 NA NA TRBJ2-1 TRBV5-7 TGTGCCAGCAGCTTAGCTAGGGGGGCGTGCAATGAGCAGTTCTTC CASSLARGACNEQFF
13 NA once TRBJ2-3 TRBV29-1 TGCAGCGTTGAAGTCGTGACTAGTGCTACGCAGTATTTT CSVEVVTSATQYF
15 NA NA TRBJ2-1 TRBV24-1 TGTGCCACCAGTTCTAGCGCCAGCTCCTACAATGAGCAGTTCTTC CATSSSASSYNEQFF
15 NA once TRBJ2-2 TRBV20-1 TGCAGTGCTAGATATCGGGGACCCCCCACCGGGGAGCTGTTTTTT CSARYRGPPTGELFF
13 NA NA TRBJ2-1 TRBV14 TGTGCCAGCAGCCAATCTAACCACAATGAGCAGTTCTTC CASSQSNHNEQFF
11 TRBD2 NA TRBJ2-7 TRBV3-1 TGTGCCAGCAGCCGAGCGGGGCGGCAGTACTTC CASSRAGRQYF
14 NA NA TRBJ1-5 TRBV2 TGTGCCAGCAGTGAGTGGACGCTCGATCAGCCCCAGCATTTT CASSEWTLDQPQHF
15 TRBD2 NA TRBJ2-7 TRBV2 TGTGCCAGCAGAGGGGCGGGACTAGCGGGAGTAGTGCAGTACTTC CASRGAGLAGVVQYF
16 NA NA TRBJ2-1 TRBV11-2 TGTGCCAGCAGCCTCAGCCTTACCACCCCCTACAATGAGCAGTTCTTC CASSLSLTTPYNEQFF
11 NA NA TRBJ1-1 TRBV29-1 TGCAGCGTTCTTTGGGACACTGAAGCTTTCTTT CSVLWDTEAFF
13 NA NA TRBJ1-1 TRBV30 TGTGCCTGTACCTCAGACCGCGGGGCTGAAGCTTTCTTT CACTSDRGAEAFF
11 NA NA TRBJ2-5 TRBV7-9 TGTGCCAGCGTTTGGGGAGAGACCCAGTACTTC CASVWGETQYF
14 NA NA TRBJ2-1 TRBV7-8 TGTGCCAGCAGCTTAGCGCCACAGCAGAATGAGCAGTTCTTC CASSLAPQQNEQFF
14 NA NA TRBJ1-5 TRBV28 TGTGCCAGCAGGGAGGGGAATAGCAATCACCCCCAGCATTTT CASREGNSNHPQHF
15 NA once TRBJ1-4 TRBV9 TGTGCCAGCAGCGGTACCACAGGGTTGGGTGAAAAACTGTTTTTT CASSGTTGLGEKLFF
15 NA NA TRBJ1-4 TRBV28 TGTGCCAGCAGTTCCACTGATACAACTAATGAAAAACTGTTTTTT CASSSTDTTNEKLFF
15 TRBD1 NA TRBJ2-1 TRBV7-2 TGTGCCAGCAGCTTACAGGGGGCTTCCTACAATGAGCAGTTCTTC CASSLQGASYNEQFF
15 NA NA TRBJ2-6 TRBV28 TGTGCCAGCAAGGCAGCCCCCTCTGGGGCCAACGTCCTGACTTTC CASKAAPSGANVLTF
20 TRBD2 NA TRBJ2-1 TRBV23-1 TGCGCCAGCAAGACATGGCCGGGATTGGCTAGCGGGAGTCCGGTGGATGAGCAGTTCTTC CASKTWPGLASGSPVDEQFF
16 TRBD1 NA TRBJ1-2 TRBV27 TGTGCCAGCAGTCCGATATTCAGGGGGCGGAACTATGGCTACACCTTC CASSPIFRGRNYGYTF
14 NA NA TRBJ1-1 TRBV18 TGTGCCAGCTCACCGGTTGTACAGCCCACGGGAGCTTTCTTT CASSPVVQPTGAFF
14 TRBD1 NA TRBJ2-7 TRBV27 TGTGCCAGCAGTTTAATGGGACAGGGATACGAGCAGTACTTC CASSLMGQGYEQYF
11 NA NA TRBJ1-1 TRBV20-1 TGCAGTGCAGGACAGCCCACTGAAGCTTTCTTT CSAGQPTEAFF
14 TRBD1 NA TRBJ1-2 TRBV25-1 TGTGCCAGCAGGGAAGATACAGGGGGAGTTGGCTACACCTTC CASREDTGGVGYTF
12 NA NA TRBJ1-2 TRBV30 TGTGCCTACAATAGAGGAAACTATGGCTACACCTTC CAYNRGNYGYTF
19 TRBD1 NA TRBJ2-2 TRBV29-1 TGCAGCGCCCTCCCCCGCCGGGACAGGGGAAGGCCGAACACCGGGGAGCTGTTTTTT CSALPRRDRGRPNTGELFF
12 TRBD2 once TRBJ2-1 TRBV2 TGTGCCAGCAGTTATCGGGAGGGAGGGAGGTTCTTC CASSYREGGRFF
17 TRBD2 once TRBJ2-2 TRBV5-1 TGCGCCAGCAGCCTTGGACTAGCGGGACCGAACACCGGGGAGCTGTTTTTT CASSLGLAGPNTGELFF
14 NA NA TRBJ1-4 TRBV12-3/TRBV12-4 TGTGCCAGCAGTTTAAGGGGACTAGTCGAAAAACTGTTTTTT CASSLRGLVEKLFF
16 TRBD1 few TRBJ1-5 TRBV5-1 TGCGCCAGCAGCCCACAGGGGGCTAACGGCAATCAGCCCCAGCATTTT CASSPQGANGNQPQHF
15 NA NA TRBJ1-5 TRBV6-5 TGTGCCAGCAGTCAGTGGGAGGGCCCAAATCAGCCCCAGCATTTT CASSQWEGPNQPQHF
14 NA NA TRBJ2-5 TRBV28 TGTGCCGAGGCCCCCGGACTCCAAGAAGAGACCCAGTACTTC CAEAPGLQEETQYF
14 NA NA TRBJ2-1 TRBV12-3/TRBV12-4 TGTGCCAGCAGGTTCCGGGAACAGGACAATGAGCAGTTCTTC CASRFREQDNEQFF
13 TRBD1 NA TRBJ1-1 TRBV5-1 TGCGCCAGCAGCTTAGGACAGGGTAATGAAGCTTTCTTT CASSLGQGNEAFF